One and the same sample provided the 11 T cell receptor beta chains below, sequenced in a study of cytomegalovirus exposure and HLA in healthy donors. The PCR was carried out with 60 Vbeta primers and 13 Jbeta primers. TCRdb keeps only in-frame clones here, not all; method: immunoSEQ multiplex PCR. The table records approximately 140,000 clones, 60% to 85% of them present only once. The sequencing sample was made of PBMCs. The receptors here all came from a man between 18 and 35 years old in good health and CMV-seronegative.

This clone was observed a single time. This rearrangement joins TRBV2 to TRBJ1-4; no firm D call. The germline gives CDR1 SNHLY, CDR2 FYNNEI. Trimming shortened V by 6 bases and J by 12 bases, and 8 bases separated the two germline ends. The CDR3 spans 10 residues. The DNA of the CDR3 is TGTGCCAGCAGCGGACTTGAACTGTTTTTT. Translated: CASSGLELFF. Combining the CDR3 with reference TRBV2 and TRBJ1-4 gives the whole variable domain EPEVTQTPSHQVTQMGQEVILRCVPISNHLYFYWYRQILGQKVEFLVSFYNNEISEKSEIFDDQFSVERPDGSNFTLKIRSTKLEDSAMYFCASSGLELFFGSGTQLSVL.

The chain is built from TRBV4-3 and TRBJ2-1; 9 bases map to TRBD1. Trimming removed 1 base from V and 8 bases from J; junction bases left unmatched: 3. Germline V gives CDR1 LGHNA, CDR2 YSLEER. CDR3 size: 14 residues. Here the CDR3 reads CASSQGDRDYEQFF. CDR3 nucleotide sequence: TGCGCCAGCAGCCAAGGGGACAGGGACTATGAGCAGTTCTTC.

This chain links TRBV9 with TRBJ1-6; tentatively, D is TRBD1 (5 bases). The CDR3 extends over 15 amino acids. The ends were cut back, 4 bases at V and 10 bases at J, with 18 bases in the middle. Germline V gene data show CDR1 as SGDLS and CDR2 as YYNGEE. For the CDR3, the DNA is TGTGCCAGCAGCCTGACAGCGGGTGGTCACTCACCCCTCCACTTT. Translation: CASSLTAGGHSPLHF.

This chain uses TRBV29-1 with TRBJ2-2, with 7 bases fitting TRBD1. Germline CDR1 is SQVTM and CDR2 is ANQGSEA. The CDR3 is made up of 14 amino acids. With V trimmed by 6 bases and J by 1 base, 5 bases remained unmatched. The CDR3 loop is CSVEQGRNTGELFF. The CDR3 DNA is TGCAGCGTGGAACAGGGGAGGAACACCGGGGAGCTGTTTTTT.

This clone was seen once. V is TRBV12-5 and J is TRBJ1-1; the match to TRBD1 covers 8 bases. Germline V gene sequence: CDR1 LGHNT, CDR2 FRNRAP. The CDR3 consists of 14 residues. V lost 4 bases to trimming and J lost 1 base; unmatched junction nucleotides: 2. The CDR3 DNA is TGTGCTAGTGGTTCGGACAGGGCGAACACTGAAGCTTTCTTT. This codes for CASGSDRANTEAFF.

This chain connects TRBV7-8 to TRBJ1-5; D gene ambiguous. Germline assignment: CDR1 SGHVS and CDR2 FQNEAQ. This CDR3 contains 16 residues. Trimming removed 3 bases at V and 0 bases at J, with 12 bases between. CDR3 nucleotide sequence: TGTGCCAGCAGCTTGACGGGTGTTGGTAGCAATCAGCCCCAGCATTTT. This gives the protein CASSLTGVGSNQPQHF.

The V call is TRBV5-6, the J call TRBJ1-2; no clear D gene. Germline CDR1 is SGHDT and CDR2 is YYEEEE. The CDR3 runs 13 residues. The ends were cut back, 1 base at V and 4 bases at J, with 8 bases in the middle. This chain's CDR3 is CASSLPRSYGYTF. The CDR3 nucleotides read TGTGCCAGCAGCTTGCCCCGGAGCTATGGCTACACCTTC.

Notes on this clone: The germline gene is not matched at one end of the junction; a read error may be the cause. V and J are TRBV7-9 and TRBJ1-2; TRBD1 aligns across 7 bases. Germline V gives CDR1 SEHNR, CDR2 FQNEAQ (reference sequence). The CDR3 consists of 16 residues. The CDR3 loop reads CSSSLGGGRRVYGYTF. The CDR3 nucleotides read TGTTCCAGCAGCTTAGGAGGGGGCAGACGAGTTTACGGCTACACCTTC.

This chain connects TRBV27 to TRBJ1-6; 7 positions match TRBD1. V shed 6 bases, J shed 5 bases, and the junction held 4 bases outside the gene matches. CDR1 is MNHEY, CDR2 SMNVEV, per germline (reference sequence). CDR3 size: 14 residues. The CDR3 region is CASRRDRDNSPLHF. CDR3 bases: TGTGCCAGCAGGAGAGACAGGGATAATTCACCCCTCCACTTT.

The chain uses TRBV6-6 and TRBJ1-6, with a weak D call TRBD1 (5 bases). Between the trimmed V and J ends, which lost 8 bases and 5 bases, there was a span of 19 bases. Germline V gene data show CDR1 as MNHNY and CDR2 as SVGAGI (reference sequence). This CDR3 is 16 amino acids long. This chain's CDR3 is CASFTRRQGDNSPLHF. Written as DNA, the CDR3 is TGTGCCAGCTTCACCCGACGCCAAGGGGATAATTCACCCCTCCACTTT.

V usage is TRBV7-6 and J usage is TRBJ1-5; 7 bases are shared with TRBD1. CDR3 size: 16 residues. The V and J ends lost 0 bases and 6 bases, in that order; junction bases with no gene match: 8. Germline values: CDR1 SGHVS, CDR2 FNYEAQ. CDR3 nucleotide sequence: TGTGCCAGCAGCTTAGCGCCCCCAGGGGGTATTCAGCCCCAGCATTTT. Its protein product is CASSLAPPGGIQPQHF.